This entry describes one T cell receptor (beta chain). Its specificity is not known. This record belongs to a study of cytomegalovirus exposure and HLA in healthy donors. Study-wide results and caveats: A later analysis, which compared TCR beta chains of equal frequency, found the HLA-associated ones more clonally expanded. In a later analysis, V- and J-gene trimming of beta chains associated with a DCLRE1C missense variant, replicated independently.

Amplification used 60 Vbeta primers and 13 Jbeta primers. Produced via immunoSEQ multiplex PCR; TCRdb's table is partial and in-frame only. The sample is made up of fewer than 100,000 clones, and the top ten hold about 0.5% of it. The origin of this receptor is a man aged 45-65 years in good health and CMV-seronegative. Input material: PBMCs.

This CDR3 reads CASSSLRGTNQPQHF. Here the CDR3 DNA reads TGTGCCAGCAGTTCCCTCCGGGGAACCAATCAGCCCCAGCATTTT. The V gene is TRBV28, the J gene TRBJ1-5; the D is unclear. V lost 4 bases to trimming and J lost 3 bases, with 13 bases between them. The germline V gene has CDR1 MDHEN and CDR2 SYDVKM. The CDR3 has 15 amino acids.